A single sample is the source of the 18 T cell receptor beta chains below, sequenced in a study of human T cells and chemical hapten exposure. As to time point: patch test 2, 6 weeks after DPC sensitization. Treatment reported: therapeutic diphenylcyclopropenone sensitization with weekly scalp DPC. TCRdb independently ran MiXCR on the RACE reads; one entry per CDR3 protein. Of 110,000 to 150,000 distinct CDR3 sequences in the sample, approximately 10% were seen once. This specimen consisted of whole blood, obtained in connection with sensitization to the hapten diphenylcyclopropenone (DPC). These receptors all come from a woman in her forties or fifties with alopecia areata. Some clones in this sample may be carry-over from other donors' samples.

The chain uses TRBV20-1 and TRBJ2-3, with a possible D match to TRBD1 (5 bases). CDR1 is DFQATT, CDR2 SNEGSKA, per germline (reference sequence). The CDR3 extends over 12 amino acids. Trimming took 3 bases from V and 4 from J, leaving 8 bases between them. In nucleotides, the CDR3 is TGCAGTGCTAGTCAGGGCGCAGATACGCAGTATTTT. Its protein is CSASQGADTQYF.

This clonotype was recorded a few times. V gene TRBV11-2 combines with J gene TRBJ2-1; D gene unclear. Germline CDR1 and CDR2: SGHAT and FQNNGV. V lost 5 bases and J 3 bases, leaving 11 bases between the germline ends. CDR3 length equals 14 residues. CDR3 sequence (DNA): TGTGCCAGCAGCCCTCTTGTTAGCTACAATGAGCAGTTCTTC. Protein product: CASSPLVSYNEQFF.

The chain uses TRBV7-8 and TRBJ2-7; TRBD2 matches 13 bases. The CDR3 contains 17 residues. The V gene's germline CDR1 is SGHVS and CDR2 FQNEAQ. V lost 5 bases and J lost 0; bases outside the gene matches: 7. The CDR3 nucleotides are TGTGCCAGCAGCCGGACTAGCGGGAGCTTTAGCTCCTACGAGCAGTACTTC. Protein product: CASSRTSGSFSSYEQYF.

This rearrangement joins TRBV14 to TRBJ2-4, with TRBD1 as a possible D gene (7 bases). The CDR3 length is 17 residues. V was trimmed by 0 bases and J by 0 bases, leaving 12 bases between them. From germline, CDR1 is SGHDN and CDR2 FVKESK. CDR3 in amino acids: CASSQDPGGLAKNIQYF. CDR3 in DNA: TGTGCCAGCAGCCAAGATCCAGGGGGGCTAGCCAAAAACATTCAGTACTTC.

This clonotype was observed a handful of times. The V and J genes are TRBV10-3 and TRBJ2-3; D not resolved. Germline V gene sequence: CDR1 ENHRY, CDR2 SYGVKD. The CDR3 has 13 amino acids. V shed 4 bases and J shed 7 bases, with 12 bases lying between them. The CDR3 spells CAISGGSEYTQYF. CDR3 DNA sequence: TGTGCCATCAGTGGCGGCAGCGAATATACGCAGTATTTT.

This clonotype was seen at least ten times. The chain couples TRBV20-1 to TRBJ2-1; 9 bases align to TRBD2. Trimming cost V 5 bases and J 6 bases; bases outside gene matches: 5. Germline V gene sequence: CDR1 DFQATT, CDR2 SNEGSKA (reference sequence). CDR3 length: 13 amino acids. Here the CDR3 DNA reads TGCAGTGCTTTTCTAGCGGGATTCAATGAGCAGTTCTTC. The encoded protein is CSAFLAGFNEQFF.

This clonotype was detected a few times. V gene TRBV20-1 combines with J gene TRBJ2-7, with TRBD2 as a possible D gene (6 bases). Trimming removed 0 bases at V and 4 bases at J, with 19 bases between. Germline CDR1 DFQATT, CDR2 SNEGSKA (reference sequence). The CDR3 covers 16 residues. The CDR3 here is CSARDPRAAGKYEQYF. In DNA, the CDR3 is TGCAGTGCTAGAGATCCCCGGGCTGCGGGAAAGTACGAGCAGTACTTC.

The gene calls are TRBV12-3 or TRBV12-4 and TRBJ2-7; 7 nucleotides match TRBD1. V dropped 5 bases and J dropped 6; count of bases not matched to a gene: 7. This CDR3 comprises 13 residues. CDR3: CASSTTGVGEQYF. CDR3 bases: TGTGCCAGCAGTACCACAGGGGTCGGCGAGCAGTACTTC.

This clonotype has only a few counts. CDR3 bases: TGTGCCACCAATCGAGGGGAGGCACAAGAGACCCAGTACTTC. Translating gives CATNRGEAQETQYF. The chain recombines TRBV9 with TRBJ2-5; TRBD2 might be the D (6 bases). Between the trimmed V and J ends, which lost 9 bases and 2 bases, there was a span of 17 bases. CDR1 is SGDLS, CDR2 YYNGEE, per germline. The CDR3 consists of 14 residues.

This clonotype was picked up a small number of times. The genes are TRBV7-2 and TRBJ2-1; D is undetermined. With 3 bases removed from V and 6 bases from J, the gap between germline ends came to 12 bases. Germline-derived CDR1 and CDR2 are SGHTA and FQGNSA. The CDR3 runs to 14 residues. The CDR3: CASSFLDFSNEQFF. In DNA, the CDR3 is TGTGCCAGCAGCTTCCTAGATTTCAGCAATGAGCAGTTCTTC.

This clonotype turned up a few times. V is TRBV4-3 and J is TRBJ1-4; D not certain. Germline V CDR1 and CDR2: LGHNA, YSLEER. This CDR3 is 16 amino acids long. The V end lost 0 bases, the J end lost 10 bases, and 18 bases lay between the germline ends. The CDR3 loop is CASSQDGQPFSGKLFF. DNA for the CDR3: TGCGCCAGCAGCCAAGATGGCCAGCCCTTTAGTGGAAAACTGTTTTTT.

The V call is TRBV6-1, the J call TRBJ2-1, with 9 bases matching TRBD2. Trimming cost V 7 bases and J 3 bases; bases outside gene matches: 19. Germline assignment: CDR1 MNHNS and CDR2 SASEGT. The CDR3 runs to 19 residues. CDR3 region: CASTPSQWRLADYYNEQFF. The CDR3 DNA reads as TGTGCCAGCACCCCTTCTCAGTGGAGACTAGCGGACTACTACAATGAGCAGTTCTTC.

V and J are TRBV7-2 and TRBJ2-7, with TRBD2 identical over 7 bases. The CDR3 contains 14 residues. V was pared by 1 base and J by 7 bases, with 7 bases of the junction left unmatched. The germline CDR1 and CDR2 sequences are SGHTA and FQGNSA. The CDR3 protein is CASSLGLASGEQYF. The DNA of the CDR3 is TGTGCCAGCAGCTTAGGACTCGCTAGCGGTGAGCAGTACTTC.

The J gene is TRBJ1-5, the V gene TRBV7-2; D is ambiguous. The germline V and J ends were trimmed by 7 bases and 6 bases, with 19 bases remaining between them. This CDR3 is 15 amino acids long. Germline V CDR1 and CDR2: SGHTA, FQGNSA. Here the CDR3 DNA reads TGTGCCAGCACCACCCCCGGAGGGTTTGGTCAGCCCCAGCATTTT. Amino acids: CASTTPGGFGQPQHF.

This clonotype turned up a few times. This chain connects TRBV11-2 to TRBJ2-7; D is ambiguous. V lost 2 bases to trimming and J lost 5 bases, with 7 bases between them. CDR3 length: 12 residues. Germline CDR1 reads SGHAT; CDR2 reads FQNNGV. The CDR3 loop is CASSLNYNEQYF. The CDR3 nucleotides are TGTGCCAGCAGCTTAAACTACAACGAGCAGTACTTC.

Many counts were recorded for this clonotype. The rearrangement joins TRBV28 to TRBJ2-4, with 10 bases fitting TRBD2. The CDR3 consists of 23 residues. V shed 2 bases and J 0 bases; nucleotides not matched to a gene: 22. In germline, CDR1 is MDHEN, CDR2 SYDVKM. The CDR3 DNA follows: TGTGCCAGCAGTTTAACTAGGACAGGGCGACAGACTAGCGGGTCTCTAGCCAAAAACATTCAGTACTTC. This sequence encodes CASSLTRTGRQTSGSLAKNIQYF. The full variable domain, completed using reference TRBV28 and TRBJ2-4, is DVKVTQSSRYLVKRTGEKVFLECVQDMDHENMFWYRQDPGLGLRLIYFSYDVKMKEKGDIPEGYSVSREKKERFSLILESASTNQTSMYLCASSLTRTGRQTSGSLAKNIQYFGAGTRLSVL.

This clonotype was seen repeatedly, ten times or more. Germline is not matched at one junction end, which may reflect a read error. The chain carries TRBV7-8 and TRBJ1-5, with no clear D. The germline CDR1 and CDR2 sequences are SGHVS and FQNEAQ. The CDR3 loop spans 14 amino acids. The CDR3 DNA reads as TGTGCCAGCAGCCTAGCCCGTAGCAATCAGCCCCAGCATTTT. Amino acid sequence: CASSLARSNQPQHF.

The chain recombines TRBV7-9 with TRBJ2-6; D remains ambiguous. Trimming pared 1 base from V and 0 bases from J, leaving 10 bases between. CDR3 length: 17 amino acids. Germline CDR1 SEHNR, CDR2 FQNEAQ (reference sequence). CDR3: CASSLDTVLSGANVLTF. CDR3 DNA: TGTGCCAGCAGCTTAGACACGGTGCTCTCTGGGGCCAACGTCCTGACTTTC.